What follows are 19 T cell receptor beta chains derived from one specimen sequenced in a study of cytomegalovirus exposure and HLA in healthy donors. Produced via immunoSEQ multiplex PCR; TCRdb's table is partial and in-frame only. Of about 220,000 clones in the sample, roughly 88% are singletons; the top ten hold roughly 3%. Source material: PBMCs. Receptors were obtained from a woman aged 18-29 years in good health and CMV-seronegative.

CDR3 in amino acids: CASRGTGGYQGYTF. The CDR3 DNA follows: TGTGCCAGCAGGGGGACAGGGGGTTATCAGGGCTACACCTTC. This chain links TRBV6-1 with TRBJ1-2; 11 bases are a match to TRBD1. The CDR3 spans 14 residues. The germline CDR1 and CDR2 sequences are MNHNS and SASEGT. V lost 6 bases and J lost 8; bases outside the gene matches: 8.

This chain's CDR3 is CASSLTGSGNTIYF. The CDR3 nucleotides read TGTGCCAGCAGTTTGACAGGATCAGGAAACACCATATATTTT. This chain connects TRBV27 to TRBJ1-3, with TRBD1 as a possible D gene (6 bases). Looked up from germline, CDR1 is MNHEY and CDR2 is SMNVEV (reference sequence). Trimming stripped 3 bases from V and 4 bases from J, with 10 bases between. This CDR3 contains 14 residues.

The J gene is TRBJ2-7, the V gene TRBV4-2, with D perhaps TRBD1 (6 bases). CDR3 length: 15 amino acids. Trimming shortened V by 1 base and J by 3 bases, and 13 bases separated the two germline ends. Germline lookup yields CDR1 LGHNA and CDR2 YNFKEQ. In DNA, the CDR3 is TGTGCCAGCAGCCAAGTTGGAGACAGGAGCTACGAGCAGTACTTC. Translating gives CASSQVGDRSYEQYF.

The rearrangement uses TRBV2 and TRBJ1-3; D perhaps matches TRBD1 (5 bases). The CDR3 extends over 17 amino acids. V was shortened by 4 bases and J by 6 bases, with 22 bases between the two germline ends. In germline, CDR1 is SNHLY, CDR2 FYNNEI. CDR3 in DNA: TGTGCCAGCAGTGGATGGGGGGAGAGGGAGCCCCCAAACACCATATATTTT. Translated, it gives CASSGWGEREPPNTIYF. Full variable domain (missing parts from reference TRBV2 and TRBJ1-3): EPEVTQTPSHQVTQMGQEVILRCVPISNHLYFYWYRQILGQKVEFLVSFYNNEISEKSEIFDDQFSVERPDGSNFTLKIRSTKLEDSAMYFCASSGWGEREPPNTIYFGEGSWLTVV.

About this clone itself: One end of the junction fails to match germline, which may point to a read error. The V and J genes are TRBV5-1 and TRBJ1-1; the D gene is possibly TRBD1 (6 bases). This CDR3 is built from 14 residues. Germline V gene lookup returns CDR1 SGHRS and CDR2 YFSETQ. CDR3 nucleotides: TGCGCCAGCAGCCCGGGGACACTGAACGCTGAAGCTTTCTTT. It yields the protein CASSPGTLNAEAFF. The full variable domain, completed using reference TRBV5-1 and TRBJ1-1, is KAGVTQTPRYLIKTRGQQVTLSCSPISGHRSVSWYQQTPGQGLQFLFEYFSETQRNKGNFPGRFSGRQFSNSRSEMNVSTLELGDSALYLCASSPGTLNAEAFFGQGTRLTVV.

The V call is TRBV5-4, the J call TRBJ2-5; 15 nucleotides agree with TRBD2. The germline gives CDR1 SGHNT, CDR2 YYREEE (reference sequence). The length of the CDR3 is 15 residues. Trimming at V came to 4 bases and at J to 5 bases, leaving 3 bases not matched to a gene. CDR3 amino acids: CASSGGLAGGETQYF. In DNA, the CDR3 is TGTGCCAGCAGCGGAGGACTAGCGGGAGGGGAGACCCAGTACTTC.

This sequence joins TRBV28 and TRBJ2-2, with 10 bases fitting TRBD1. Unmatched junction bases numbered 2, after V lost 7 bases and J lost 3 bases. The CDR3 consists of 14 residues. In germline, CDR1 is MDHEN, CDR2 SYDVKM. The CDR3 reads CASTGTGDTGELFF. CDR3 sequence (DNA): TGTGCCAGCACCGGGACAGGGGACACCGGGGAGCTGTTTTTT.

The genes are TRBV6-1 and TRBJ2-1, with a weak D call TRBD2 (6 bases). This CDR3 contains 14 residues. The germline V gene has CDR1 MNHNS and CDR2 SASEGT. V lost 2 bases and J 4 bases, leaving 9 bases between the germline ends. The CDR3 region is CASSEPSVYNEQFF. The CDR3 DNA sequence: TGTGCCAGCAGTGAACCTAGCGTTTACAATGAGCAGTTCTTC.

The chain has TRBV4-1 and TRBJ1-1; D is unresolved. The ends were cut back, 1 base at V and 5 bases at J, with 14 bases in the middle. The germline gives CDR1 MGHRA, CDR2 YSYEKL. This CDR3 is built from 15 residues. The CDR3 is CASSQVGRRRTEAFF. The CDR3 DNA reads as TGCGCCAGCAGCCAAGTCGGACGGCGGAGGACTGAAGCTTTCTTT.

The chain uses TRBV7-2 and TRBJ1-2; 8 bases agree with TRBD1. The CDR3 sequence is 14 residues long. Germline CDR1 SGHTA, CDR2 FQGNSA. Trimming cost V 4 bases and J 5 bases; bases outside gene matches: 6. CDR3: CASSSPRTGYGYTF. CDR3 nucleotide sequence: TGTGCCAGCAGCTCGCCCCGGACAGGGTATGGCTACACCTTC.

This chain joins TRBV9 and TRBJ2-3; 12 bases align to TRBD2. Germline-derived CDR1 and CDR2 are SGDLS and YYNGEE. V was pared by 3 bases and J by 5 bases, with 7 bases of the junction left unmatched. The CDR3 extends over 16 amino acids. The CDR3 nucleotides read TGTGCCAGCAGCGCCACCACTAGCGGGAGGAAAGATACGCAGTATTTT. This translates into CASSATTSGRKDTQYF.

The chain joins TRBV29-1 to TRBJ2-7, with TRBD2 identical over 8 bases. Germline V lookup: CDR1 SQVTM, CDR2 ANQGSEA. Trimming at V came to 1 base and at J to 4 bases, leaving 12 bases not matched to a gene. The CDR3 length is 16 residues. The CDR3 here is CSVEAENRRLAYEQYF. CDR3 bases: TGCAGCGTTGAAGCCGAGAATAGAAGACTAGCGTACGAGCAGTACTTC.

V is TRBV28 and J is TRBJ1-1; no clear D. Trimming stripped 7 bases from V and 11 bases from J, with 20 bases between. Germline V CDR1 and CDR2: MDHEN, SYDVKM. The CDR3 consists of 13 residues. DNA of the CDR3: TGTGCCAGCACCCGAGGAGGACGTGGCCTTGCTTTCTTT. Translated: CASTRGGRGLAFF. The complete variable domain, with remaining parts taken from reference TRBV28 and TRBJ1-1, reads DVKVTQSSRYLVKRTGEKVFLECVQDMDHENMFWYRQDPGLGLRLIYFSYDVKMKEKGDIPEGYSVSREKKERFSLILESASTNQTSMYLCASTRGGRGLAFFGQGTRLTVV.

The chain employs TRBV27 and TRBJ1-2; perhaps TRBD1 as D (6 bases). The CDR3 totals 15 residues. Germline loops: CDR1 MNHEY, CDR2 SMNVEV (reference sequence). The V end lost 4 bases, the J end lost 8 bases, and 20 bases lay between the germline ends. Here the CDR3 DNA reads TGTGCCAGCAGTTCTACACAGGGAATCCCGAGGGGCTACACCTTC. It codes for CASSSTQGIPRGYTF.

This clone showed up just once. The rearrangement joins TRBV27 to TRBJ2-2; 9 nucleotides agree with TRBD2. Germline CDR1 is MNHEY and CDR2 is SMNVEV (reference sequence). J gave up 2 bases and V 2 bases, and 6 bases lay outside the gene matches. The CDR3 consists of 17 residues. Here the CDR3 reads CASSLNPSGINTGELFF. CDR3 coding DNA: TGTGCCAGCAGTTTAAATCCTAGCGGGATAAACACCGGGGAGCTGTTTTTT.

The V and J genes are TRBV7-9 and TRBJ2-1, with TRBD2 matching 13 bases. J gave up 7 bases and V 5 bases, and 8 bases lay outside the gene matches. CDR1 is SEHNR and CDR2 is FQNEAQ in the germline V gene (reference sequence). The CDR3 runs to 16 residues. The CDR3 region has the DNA TGTGCCAGCAGCCCGAGGACTAGCGGGAGTCGAAATGAGCAGTTCTTC. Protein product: CASSPRTSGSRNEQFF. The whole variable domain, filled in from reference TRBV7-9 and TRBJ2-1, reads DTGVSQNPRHKITKRGQNVTFRCDPISEHNRLYWYRQTLGQGPEFLTYFQNEAQLEKSRLLSDRFSAERPKGSFSTLEIQRTEQGDSAMYLCASSPRTSGSRNEQFFGPGTRLTVL.

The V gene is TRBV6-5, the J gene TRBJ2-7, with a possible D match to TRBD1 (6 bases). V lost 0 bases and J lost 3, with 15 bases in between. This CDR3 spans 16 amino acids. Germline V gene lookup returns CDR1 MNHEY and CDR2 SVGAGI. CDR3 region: CASSYSIAGVNYEQYF. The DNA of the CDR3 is TGTGCCAGCAGTTACTCGATTGCAGGGGTTAACTACGAGCAGTACTTC.

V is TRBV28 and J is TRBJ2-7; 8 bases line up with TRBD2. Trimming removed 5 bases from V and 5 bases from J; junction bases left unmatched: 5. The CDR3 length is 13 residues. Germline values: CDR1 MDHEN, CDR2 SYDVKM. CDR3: CASSPTGGDEQYF. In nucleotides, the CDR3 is TGTGCCAGCAGTCCGACGGGGGGGGACGAGCAGTACTTC.

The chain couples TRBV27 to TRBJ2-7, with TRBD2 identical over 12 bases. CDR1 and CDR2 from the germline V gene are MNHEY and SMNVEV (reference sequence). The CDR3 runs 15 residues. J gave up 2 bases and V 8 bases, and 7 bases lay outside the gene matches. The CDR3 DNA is TGTGCCAGCGGGCTAGCGGGAGGGACGACCTACGAGCAGTACTTC. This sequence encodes CASGLAGGTTYEQYF.